Listed below are T cell receptor beta chains from one sample, sequenced in a study of CD8 T cells in ankylosing spondylitis. TCRdb reprocessed the 5' RACE reads via MiXCR and lists one record per CDR3 protein. The sample consists of about 700,000 distinct CDR3 sequences, around 19% of them appearing once. Sequencing was carried out using blood, either unsorted or a sorted T cell fraction (not recorded which). These receptors were taken from a male donor with ankylosing spondylitis. Each CDR3 is given without its conserved first and last residue. Size is stated for part of the rows, as once, few or many counts, or as a class when the clone is expanded.

V gene	J gene	clone size	CDR3 protein
TRBV10-3	TRBJ1-1	few	AISENSWGPVNTEAF
TRBV6-1	TRBJ2-2	few	ASGDRTGYWAGELF
TRBV20-1	TRBJ2-7	NA	SARDISATGTYEQY
TRBV7-3	TRBJ2-1	few	ASRATGTRVAEQF
TRBV28	TRBJ2-5	few	ASSPSGRGQETQY
TRBV20-1	TRBJ1-1	few	SARLDQTTGKAF
TRBV20-1	TRBJ1-3	few	SARGGGPGNTIY
TRBV4-1	TRBJ2-1	NA	ASSQAGTSGRPYNEQF
TRBV5-1	TRBJ2-5	few	ASSSAPTSGQETQY
TRBV11-3	TRBJ2-2	NA	ASSLDGSRELF
TRBV12-3/TRBV12-4	TRBJ1-1	NA	ASSLGQGIEAF
TRBV27	TRBJ1-1	few	ASRGARDTEAF
TRBV28	TRBJ2-5	NA	ASSTPHPGGSGETQY
TRBV9	TRBJ1-2	NA	ASSPLGRDYGYT
TRBV6-1	TRBJ1-5	few	ASSEALGGPQH
TRBV11-2	TRBJ2-4	NA	ASSLRTGGGIQY
TRBV9	TRBJ2-5	NA	ASSVETHSGTQY
TRBV5-1	TRBJ2-1	few	ASSARLAGGSGEQF
TRBV20-1	TRBJ1-2	NA	SARDRRVVLIYGYT
TRBV29-1	TRBJ1-1	NA	SAVGRASNTEAF
TRBV11-2	TRBJ1-6	NA	ASSFRLSDREDSPLH
TRBV20-1	TRBJ2-1	few	SAESSGVYNEQF
TRBV2	TRBJ2-7	NA	ASIGTAYEQY
TRBV20-1	TRBJ2-3	few	SAPDRGRRY
TRBV6-1	TRBJ2-7	few	ASSTTSSRAYEQY
TRBV9	TRBJ2-2	NA	ASSPLSRRNTGELF
TRBV4-2	TRBJ2-3	once	ASSQDASLVY
TRBV6-5	TRBJ1-1	NA	ASSYTRGRGNTEAF
TRBV4-3	TRBJ2-1	NA	ASSQDWAGGPYNEQF